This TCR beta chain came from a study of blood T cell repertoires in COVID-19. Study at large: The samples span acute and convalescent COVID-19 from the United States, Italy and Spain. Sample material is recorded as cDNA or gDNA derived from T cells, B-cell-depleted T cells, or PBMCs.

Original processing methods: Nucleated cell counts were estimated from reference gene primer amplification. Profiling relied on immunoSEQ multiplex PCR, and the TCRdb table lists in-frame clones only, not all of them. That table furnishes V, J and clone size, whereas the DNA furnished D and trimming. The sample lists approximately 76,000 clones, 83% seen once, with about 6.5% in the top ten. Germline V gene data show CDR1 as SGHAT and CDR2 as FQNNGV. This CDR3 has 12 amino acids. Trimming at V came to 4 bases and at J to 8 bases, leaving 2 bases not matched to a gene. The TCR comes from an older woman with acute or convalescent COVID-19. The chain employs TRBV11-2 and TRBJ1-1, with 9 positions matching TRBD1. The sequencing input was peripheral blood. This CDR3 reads CASSSTGGEAFF. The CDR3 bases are TGTGCCAGCAGCTCGACAGGGGGGGAAGCTTTCTTT.